This T cell receptor (beta chain) was captured by sequencing in a study of blood T cells in healthy people across ages. Using a J-beta primer mix together with a sample-barcoded 5' primer, a second PCR was run for 7 to 11 cycles. MiXCR, run by TCRdb on the 5' RACE reads, gives a single entry per CDR3 protein. The sample records more than 600,000 distinct CDR3 sequences, around 25% being singletons. A word on this clonotype: Its cognate antigen is unknown. A junction end diverges from the germline sequence, so it may reflect a read error.

Germline V gene sequence: CDR1 LGHNA, CDR2 YSLEER. The CDR3 covers 13 residues. Findings of the study overall: Without sorted subsets, naive and antigen-experienced compartments could not be conclusively compared.

These same data were also listed under a study on T cells of mothers and their children. That source notes: Persisting microchimeric T cell clones went undetected.

This TCR was sampled from a boy younger than 18 in good health. The rearrangement joins TRBV4-3 to TRBJ2-7; tentatively, D is TRBD2 (5 bases). The sample taken for sequencing was blood. CDR3 region: CAGSQDAGKEQYF. The DNA of the CDR3 is TGCGCCGGCAGCCAAGATGCGGGTAAGGAGCAGTACTTC.